The T cell receptor beta chain described here comes from a study of T-cell reconstitution after alpha-beta-depleted transplantation in children. The trim removed 4 bases at V and 4 bases at J, leaving 15 bases unmatched. Germline V gene lookup returns CDR1 SGHRS and CDR2 YFSETQ. The CDR3 extends over 18 amino acids. It was with unique molecular identifiers that the TCRbeta library was prepared. TCRdb reprocessed the PCR reads with MiXCR, giving one entry per CDR3 protein. The table shows roughly 590,000 distinct CDR3 sequences, with roughly 15% occurring only once. The material was PBMCs from the stem cell graft donor, obtained from the stem cell graft. The TCR comes from a human donor who donated a stem cell graft to a child with acute myeloid leukemia. The gene calls are TRBV5-1 and TRBJ2-1; 9 bases align to TRBD2. Written as DNA, the CDR3 is TGCGCCAGCAGCCGAGGAATGGAATCTAGCGGGGTGTACAATGAGCAGTTCTTC. This codes for CASSRGMESSGVYNEQFF.